This passage covers 19 T cell receptor beta chains from one sample sequenced in a study of cytomegalovirus exposure and HLA in healthy donors. The PCR used 60 Vbeta and 13 Jbeta primers. TCRdb's copy holds only in-frame clones and misses some; the assay was immunoSEQ multiplex PCR. The sample yields 140,000 or so clones, roughly four fifths seen once. Sequencing input: PBMCs. These receptors were collected from a woman aged 55-69 years in good health and CMV-seropositive.

For this clone: The same CDR3 is also encoded by other DNA sequences in this sample. The V call is TRBV15, the J call TRBJ2-3; D might be TRBD2 (5 bases). Germline CDR1 and CDR2: LNHNV and YYDKDF (reference sequence). The length of the CDR3 is 16 residues. With 1 base removed from V and 2 bases from J, the gap between germline ends came to 13 bases. The CDR3 here is CATSRGASGTTDTQYF. In DNA, the CDR3 is TGTGCCACCAGCAGAGGGGCGAGCGGCACCACAGATACGCAGTATTTT.

The rearrangement uses TRBV10-1 and TRBJ2-2, with TRBD1 as a possible D gene (5 bases). CDR1 and CDR2 from the germline V gene are WNHNN and SYGVQD (reference sequence). Trimming took 2 bases from V and 7 from J, leaving 5 bases between them. The CDR3 spans 12 residues. The CDR3 sequence: CASSERGGELFF. The CDR3 region has the DNA TGCGCCAGCAGTGAGAGGGGCGGGGAGCTGTTTTTT.

The chain joins TRBV30 to TRBJ1-1; D unclear. The germline V gene has CDR1 GTSNPN and CDR2 SVGIG (reference sequence). V was cut by 2 bases and J by 6 bases, with 7 bases left in between. This CDR3 is built from 11 residues. CDR3 in DNA: TGTGCCTGGAGTCAGAGGGCTGAAGCTTTCTTT. This sequence encodes CAWSQRAEAFF.

The chain is built from TRBV7-2 and TRBJ1-2, with TRBD1 matching 12 bases. The length of the CDR3 is 14 residues. Germline assignment: CDR1 SGHTA and CDR2 FQGNSA. V lost 5 bases and J lost 8; bases outside the gene matches: 6. CDR3 loop: CASSPGTGGRGYTF. The CDR3 DNA sequence: TGTGCCAGCAGCCCAGGGACAGGGGGCCGGGGCTACACCTTC.

The CDR3, as DNA: TGTGCCACCCTACAGGGGGGCGCCGGGGAGCTGTTTTTT. Protein product: CATLQGGAGELFF. The rearrangement uses TRBV6-6 and TRBJ2-2, with 8 nucleotides matching TRBD1. CDR3 length equals 13 residues. Unmatched junction bases numbered 7, after V lost 10 bases and J lost 6 bases. Per the germline V gene, CDR1 is MNHNY and CDR2 is SVGAGI (reference sequence).

V is TRBV7-8 and J is TRBJ2-7; no definite D call. Trimming cost V 0 bases and J 6 bases, with 15 bases left between them. Germline loops: CDR1 SGHVS, CDR2 FQNEAQ. The CDR3 sequence is 15 residues long. CDR3 nucleotide sequence: TGTGCCAGCAGCTTAGCAGATCCTAACAGAATCGAGCAGTACTTC. As protein: CASSLADPNRIEQYF.

The chain uses TRBV28 and TRBJ2-1, with 8 bases matching TRBD2. Losses at the gene ends were 6 bases for V and 6 bases for J; bases not matched to a gene: 10. This CDR3 comprises 15 residues. Germline V CDR1 and CDR2: MDHEN, SYDVKM. As DNA, the CDR3 is TGTGCCAGCAGCGCAACTAGCGGAGGGCCCAATGAGCAGTTCTTC. As protein: CASSATSGGPNEQFF.

V is TRBV7-9 and J is TRBJ2-4; TRBD1 matches at 7 bases. The ends lost 4 bases at V and 1 base at J; junction bases unmatched: 10. The germline V gene encodes CDR1 SEHNR and CDR2 FQNEAQ (reference sequence). The CDR3 totals 17 residues. The CDR3 region is CASSSDRTLWAKNIQYF. CDR3 DNA: TGTGCCAGCAGCTCGGACAGGACCCTCTGGGCCAAAAACATTCAGTACTTC.

This clone was seen only once. The V gene is TRBV9, the J gene TRBJ2-7; D is undetermined. The CDR3 length is 14 residues. The ends were cut back, 0 bases at V and 2 bases at J, with 9 bases in the middle. CDR1 and CDR2 from the germline V gene are SGDLS and YYNGEE. The CDR3 nucleotides are TGTGCCAGCAGCGTAGATCTCGGTCCCTACGAGCAGTACTTC. It yields the protein CASSVDLGPYEQYF.

V and J are TRBV2 and TRBJ1-4, with a possible D match to TRBD1 (5 bases). Germline loops: CDR1 SNHLY, CDR2 FYNNEI. Trimming shortened V by 6 bases and J by 4 bases, and 12 bases separated the two germline ends. This CDR3 has 14 amino acids. DNA of the CDR3: TGTGCCAGCAGGGGCGGGACGGGTAATGAAAAACTGTTTTTT. It encodes CASRGGTGNEKLFF.

This CDR3 is CASSLALSGISYEQYF. The CDR3 DNA reads TGTGCCAGCAGCTTAGCGTTGAGCGGGATCTCCTACGAGCAGTACTTC. The chain uses TRBV7-2 and TRBJ2-7; TRBD2 matches 7 bases. Germline V gene lookup returns CDR1 SGHTA and CDR2 FQGNSA. Trimming took 0 bases from V and 0 from J; bases not matched to a gene: 5. The CDR3 is 16 residues long.

This chain joins TRBV15 and TRBJ1-4, with D unresolved. The CDR3 sequence is 14 residues long. Per the germline V gene, CDR1 is LNHNV and CDR2 is YYDKDF (reference sequence). Trimming removed 0 bases from V and 8 bases from J, with 10 bases in between. CDR3 sequence: CATSRDSSMEKLFF. CDR3 bases: TGTGCCACCAGCAGAGATTCCAGTATGGAAAAACTGTTTTTT.

The J gene is TRBJ2-6, the V gene TRBV7-2; possibly TRBD1 for D (6 bases). Germline V gives CDR1 SGHTA, CDR2 FQGNSA. The CDR3 has 18 residues. Trimming took off 1 base at V and 0 bases at J, with 13 bases between the two ends. In nucleotides, the CDR3 is TGTGCCAGCAGCTTAGTGGGACATCGGACCTCTGGGGCCAACGTCCTGACTTTC. As protein: CASSLVGHRTSGANVLTF.

This clone was counted a single time. The same CDR3 also results from other DNA sequences found in this sample. This chain uses TRBV14 with TRBJ2-7; D is ambiguous. Germline loops: CDR1 SGHDN, CDR2 FVKESK. Trimming left V 1 base short and J 1 base short, with 2 bases between. The CDR3 extends over 12 amino acids. CDR3 sequence reads: CASSQVSYEQYF. The CDR3 region has the DNA TGTGCCAGCAGCCAAGTATCCTACGAGCAGTACTTC.

This chain joins TRBV15 and TRBJ2-5, with 8 bases matching TRBD1. Per the germline V gene, CDR1 is LNHNV and CDR2 is YYDKDF (reference sequence). J was trimmed by 5 bases and V by 0 bases; bases with no gene match: 2. The CDR3 loop spans 14 amino acids. In DNA, the CDR3 is TGTGCCACCAGCAGAGACAGGGGGCCGGAGACCCAGTACTTC. This codes for CATSRDRGPETQYF.

This chain uses TRBV7-2 with TRBJ2-7, with D maybe TRBD1 (6 bases). The CDR3 contains 12 residues. The germline V and J ends were trimmed by 5 bases and 6 bases, with 11 bases remaining between them. CDR1 is SGHTA and CDR2 is FQGNSA in the germline V gene. The chain's CDR3 is CASSLSTGEQYF. The CDR3, as DNA: TGTGCCAGCAGCCTGTCGACAGGCGAGCAGTACTTC.

The V call is TRBV27, the J call TRBJ1-2; 9 nucleotides line up with TRBD1. Germline lookup yields CDR1 MNHEY and CDR2 SMNVEV (reference sequence). This CDR3 contains 14 residues. V shed 10 bases and J 4 bases; nucleotides not matched to a gene: 10. The CDR3 region has the DNA TGTGCCACTTCGGCCGGGACAGGGACCTATGGCTACACCTTC. Amino acids: CATSAGTGTYGYTF.

The chain carries TRBV4-3 and TRBJ2-7; possibly TRBD2 for D (6 bases). V gave up 4 bases and J gave up 0 bases, with 10 bases separating them. Germline lookup yields CDR1 LGHNA and CDR2 YSLEER. This CDR3 is built from 14 residues. The CDR3 here is CASSPSASSYEQYF. The DNA of the CDR3 is TGCGCCAGCAGCCCTAGCGCCAGCTCCTACGAGCAGTACTTC.

The genes are TRBV6-5 and TRBJ1-1; no definite D call. This CDR3 comprises 14 residues. The germline CDR1 and CDR2 sequences are MNHEY and SVGAGI. Trimming stripped 1 base from V and 1 base from J, with 7 bases between. The CDR3 coding sequence is TGTGCCAGCAGTTACTACCGAGGGAACACTGAAGCTTTCTTT. Protein product: CASSYYRGNTEAFF.